What follows is one T cell receptor beta chain and its context. This clone came up a few times. The antigen it binds to is not known. No base-level quality is on record; no much larger clone is a single base apart. This specimen belongs to a study of blood T cell repertoires in COVID-19 (dated by TCRdb to 2018 to 2020). Broadly, across the study: Samples from collaborators originated in the United States, Italy and Spain and spanned both the acute and convalescent phases of COVID-19. The prospective study material was composed of cDNA or gDNA derived from T cells, B-cell-depleted T cells, or PBMCs. The dataset comprised deeply sampled blood TCRbeta repertoires from subjects exposed to, actively infected with, or recovered from COVID-19. The repertoires were made available in a free public database intended to serve as a resource for research on the immune response to SARS-CoV-2. Samples came from the ongoing ImmuneRACE study (first 160 participants) plus 1,254 subjects from 6 global collaborators. Sample metadata almost always included a de-identified subject ID, COVID-19 status, age in years and sex. HLA class I and class II types, where available, came from metadata supplied by the sample provider rather than from assay-based typing.

Collaborating institutions collected whole blood in K2EDTA tubes following their own protocols. Collaborator samples were shipped for TCRbeta analysis as frozen whole blood, isolated PBMCs, or DNA extracted from either sample type. The CDR3, from cysteine to phenylalanine, totals 15 residues. Solely the CDR3 DNA is kept, with 45 bases framed from the first base. Trimming accounts for 2 bases at V and 8 bases at J, while the number of junction bases matched to no gene is 8. Sequences SGHNT (CDR1) and YENEEA (CDR2) are obtained from the germline V gene. TCRbeta CDR3 regions were amplified from genomic DNA using the immunoSEQ Assay, a bias-controlled multiplex PCR. The published analysis was carried out like this. Within the assay, amplification of reference gene primers was used to estimate how many nucleated cells each sample contained. To quantify the absolute abundance of each unique TCRbeta CDR3 rearrangement, sequence reads were collapsed and filtered. For each sample, productive Simpson clonality was calculated by taking the square root of Simpson's diversity index across productive rearrangements. Drawn from immuneACCESS, this table holds only the in-frame rearrangements with V and J called that TCRdb kept. Clones are partly lost; checked studies trace under half to an unresolved V gene and leave the rest unexplained. From that table come the V and J calls and clone size; the DNA was used to work out D and trimming. The sample contains approximately 150,000 clones, more than 75% of them found a single time. Clones ranked in the top ten supply more than 0.85% of the sample.

Results and caveats for the whole study, not just this receptor: The quantity of clinical and demographic metadata differed by source and by participant and was supplied without curation.

The rearrangement combines TRBV11-3 with TRBJ2-1, with 8 junctional bases fitting TRBD2. The sequenced material came from peripheral blood. This receptor was obtained from a man aged 40-49 years with acute or convalescent COVID-19. CDR3 loop: CASSLSHGGVDEQFF. The sequence in DNA is TGTGCCAGCAGCTTAAGTCACGGGGGGGTGGATGAGCAGTTCTTC.